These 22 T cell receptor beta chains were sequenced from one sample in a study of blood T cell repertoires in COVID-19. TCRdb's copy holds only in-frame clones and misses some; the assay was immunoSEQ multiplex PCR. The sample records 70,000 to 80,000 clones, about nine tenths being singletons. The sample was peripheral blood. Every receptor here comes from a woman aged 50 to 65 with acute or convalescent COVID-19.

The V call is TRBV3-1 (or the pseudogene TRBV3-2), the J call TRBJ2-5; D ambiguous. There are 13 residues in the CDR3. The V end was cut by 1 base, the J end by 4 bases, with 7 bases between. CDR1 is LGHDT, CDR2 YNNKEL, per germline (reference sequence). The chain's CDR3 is CASSQGEAETQYF. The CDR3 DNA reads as TGTGCCAGCAGCCAAGGTGAGGCAGAGACCCAGTACTTC.

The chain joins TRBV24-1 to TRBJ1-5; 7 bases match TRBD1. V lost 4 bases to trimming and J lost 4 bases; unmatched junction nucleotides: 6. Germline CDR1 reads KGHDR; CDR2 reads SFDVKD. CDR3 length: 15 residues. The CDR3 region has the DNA TGTGCCACCAGTGAATCCAGGGGGGCTAATCAGCCCCAGCATTTT. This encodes CATSESRGANQPQHF.

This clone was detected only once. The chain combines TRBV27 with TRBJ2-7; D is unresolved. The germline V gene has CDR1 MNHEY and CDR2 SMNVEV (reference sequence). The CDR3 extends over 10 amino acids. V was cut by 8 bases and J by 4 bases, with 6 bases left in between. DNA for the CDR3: TGTGCCAGCCCCAATTACGAGCAGTACTTC. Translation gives CASPNYEQYF.

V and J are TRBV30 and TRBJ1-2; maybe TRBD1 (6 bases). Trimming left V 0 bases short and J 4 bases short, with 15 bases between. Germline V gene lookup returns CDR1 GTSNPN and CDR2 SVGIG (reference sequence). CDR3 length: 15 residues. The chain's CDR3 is CAWSVHSGVIYGYTF. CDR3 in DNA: TGTGCCTGGAGTGTACATTCAGGGGTAATCTATGGCTACACCTTC.

The CDR3 nucleotides are TGTGCCAGCAGCCAAGGGGCGGGAGTGGGCGAGCAGTTCTTC. Encoded protein: CASSQGAGVGEQFF. The V and J genes are TRBV7-3 and TRBJ2-1, with 7 bases aligning to TRBD2. V lost 5 bases to trimming and J lost 10 bases; unmatched junction nucleotides: 11. CDR3 length: 14 residues. Germline CDR1 and CDR2: SGHTA and FQGTGA.

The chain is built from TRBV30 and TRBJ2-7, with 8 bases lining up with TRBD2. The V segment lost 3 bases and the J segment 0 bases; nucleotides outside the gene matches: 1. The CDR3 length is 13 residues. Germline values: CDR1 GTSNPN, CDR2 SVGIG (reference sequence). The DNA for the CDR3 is TGTGCCTGGAGCCGGGGGGGCTCCTACGAGCAGTACTTC. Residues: CAWSRGGSYEQYF.

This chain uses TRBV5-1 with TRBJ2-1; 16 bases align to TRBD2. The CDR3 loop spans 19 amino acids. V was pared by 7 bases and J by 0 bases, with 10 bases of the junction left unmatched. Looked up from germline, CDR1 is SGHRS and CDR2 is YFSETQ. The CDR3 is CASRSGTSGGAGSYNEQFF. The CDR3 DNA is TGCGCCAGCCGGTCCGGGACTAGCGGGGGGGCGGGCTCCTACAATGAGCAGTTCTTC.

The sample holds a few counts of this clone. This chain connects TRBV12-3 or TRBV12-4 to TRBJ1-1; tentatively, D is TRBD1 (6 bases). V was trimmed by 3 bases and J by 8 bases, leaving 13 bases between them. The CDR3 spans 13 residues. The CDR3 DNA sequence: TGTGCCAGCAGTTTCTTCAGGGGCGGGGAAGCTTTCTTT. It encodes CASSFFRGGEAFF.

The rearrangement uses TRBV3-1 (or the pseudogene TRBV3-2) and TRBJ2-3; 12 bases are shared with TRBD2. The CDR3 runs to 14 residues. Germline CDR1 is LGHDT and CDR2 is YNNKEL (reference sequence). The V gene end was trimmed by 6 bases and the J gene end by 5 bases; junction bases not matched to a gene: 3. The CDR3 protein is CASRGTSGLDTQYF. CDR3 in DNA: TGTGCCAGCAGGGGGACTAGCGGGTTAGATACGCAGTATTTT.

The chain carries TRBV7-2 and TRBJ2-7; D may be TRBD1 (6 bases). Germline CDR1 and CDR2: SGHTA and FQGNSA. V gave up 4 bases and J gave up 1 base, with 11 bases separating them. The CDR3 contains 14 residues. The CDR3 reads CASSSSGVSYEQYF. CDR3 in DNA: TGTGCCAGCAGCTCCTCAGGGGTATCCTACGAGCAGTACTTC.

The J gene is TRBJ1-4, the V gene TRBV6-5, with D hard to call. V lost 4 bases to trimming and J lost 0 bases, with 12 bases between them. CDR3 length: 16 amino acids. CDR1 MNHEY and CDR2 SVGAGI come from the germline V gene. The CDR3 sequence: CASSSSRLATNEKLFF. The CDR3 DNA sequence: TGTGCCAGCAGTTCCTCCCGACTAGCAACTAATGAAAAACTGTTTTTT.

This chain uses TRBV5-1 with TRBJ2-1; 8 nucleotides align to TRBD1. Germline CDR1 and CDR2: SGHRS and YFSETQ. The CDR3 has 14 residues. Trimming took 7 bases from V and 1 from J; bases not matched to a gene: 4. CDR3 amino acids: CASGQGESYNEQFF. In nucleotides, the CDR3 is TGCGCCAGCGGACAGGGTGAGTCCTACAATGAGCAGTTCTTC.

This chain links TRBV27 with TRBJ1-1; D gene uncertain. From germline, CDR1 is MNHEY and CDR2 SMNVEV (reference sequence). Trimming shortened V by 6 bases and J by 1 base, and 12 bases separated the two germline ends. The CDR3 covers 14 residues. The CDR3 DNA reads TGTGCCAGCAGCTTCCGACACTCGAACACTGAAGCTTTCTTT. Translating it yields CASSFRHSNTEAFF.

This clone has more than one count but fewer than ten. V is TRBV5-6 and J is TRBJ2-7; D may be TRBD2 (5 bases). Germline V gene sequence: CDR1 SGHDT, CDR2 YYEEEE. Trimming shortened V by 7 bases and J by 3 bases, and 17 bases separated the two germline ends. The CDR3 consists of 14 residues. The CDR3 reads CASGPPDSIYEQYF. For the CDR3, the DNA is TGTGCCAGCGGACCTCCGGACTCCATCTACGAGCAGTACTTC. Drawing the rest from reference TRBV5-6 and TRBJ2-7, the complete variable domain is DAGVTQSPTHLIKTRGQQVTLRCSPKSGHDTVSWYQQALGQGPQFIFQYYEEEERQRGNFPDRFSGHQFPNYSSELNVNALLLGDSALYLCASGPPDSIYEQYFGPGTRLTVT.

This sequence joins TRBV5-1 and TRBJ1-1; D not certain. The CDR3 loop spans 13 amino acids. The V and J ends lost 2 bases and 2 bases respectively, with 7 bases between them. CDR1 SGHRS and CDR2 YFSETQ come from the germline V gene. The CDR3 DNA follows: TGCGCCAGCAGCTTACTTCCCAACACTGAAGCTTTCTTT. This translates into CASSLLPNTEAFF.

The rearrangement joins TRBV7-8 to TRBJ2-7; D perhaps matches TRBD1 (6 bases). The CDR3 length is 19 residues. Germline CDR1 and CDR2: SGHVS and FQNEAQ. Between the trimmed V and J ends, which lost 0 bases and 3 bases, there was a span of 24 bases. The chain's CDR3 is CASSLAARPRTGRNYEQYF. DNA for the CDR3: TGTGCCAGCAGCTTAGCGGCCAGACCACGCACAGGGCGGAACTACGAGCAGTACTTC.

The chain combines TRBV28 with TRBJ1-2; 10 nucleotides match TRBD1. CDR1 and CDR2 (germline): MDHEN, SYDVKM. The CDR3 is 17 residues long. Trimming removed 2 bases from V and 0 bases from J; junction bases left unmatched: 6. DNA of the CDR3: TGTGCCAGCAGTTTAGGGGACAGGGGAATCCCTAACTATGGCTACACCTTC. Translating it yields CASSLGDRGIPNYGYTF.

DNA of the CDR3: TGTGCCAGTAGGTTCGGCTTAAGGGCAGGGGGGACCTATGGCTACACCTTC. It translates to CASRFGLRAGGTYGYTF. The chain carries TRBV19 and TRBJ1-2, with 7 nucleotides matching TRBD1. CDR3 length: 17 amino acids. CDR1 and CDR2 (germline): LNHDA, SQIVND (reference sequence). V gave up 6 bases and J gave up 4 bases; unmatched junction bases: 17.

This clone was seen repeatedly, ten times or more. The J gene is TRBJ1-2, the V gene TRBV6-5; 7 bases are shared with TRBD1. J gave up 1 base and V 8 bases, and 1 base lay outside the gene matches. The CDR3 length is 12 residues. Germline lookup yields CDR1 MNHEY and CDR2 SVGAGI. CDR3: CASHRGNYGYTF. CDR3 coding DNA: TGTGCCAGCCACAGGGGTAACTATGGCTACACCTTC.

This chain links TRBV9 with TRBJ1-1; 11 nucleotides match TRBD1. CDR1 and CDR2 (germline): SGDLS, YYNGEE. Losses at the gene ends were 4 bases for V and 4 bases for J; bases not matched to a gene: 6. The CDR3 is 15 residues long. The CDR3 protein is CASSFSGTGGTEAFF. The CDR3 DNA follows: TGTGCCAGCAGCTTCTCCGGGACAGGGGGCACTGAAGCTTTCTTT.

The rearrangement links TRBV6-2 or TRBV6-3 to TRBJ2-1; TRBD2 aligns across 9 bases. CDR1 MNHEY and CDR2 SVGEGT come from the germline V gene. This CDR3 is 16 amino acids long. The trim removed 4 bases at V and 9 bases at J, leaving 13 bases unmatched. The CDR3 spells CASSSFRGRAMGEQFF. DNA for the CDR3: TGTGCCAGCAGTTCTTTTCGCGGGAGGGCTATGGGTGAGCAGTTCTTC.

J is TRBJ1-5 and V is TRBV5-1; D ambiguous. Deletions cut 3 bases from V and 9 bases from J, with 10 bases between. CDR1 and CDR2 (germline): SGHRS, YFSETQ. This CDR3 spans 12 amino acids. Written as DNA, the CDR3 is TGCGCCAGCAGCTCTAATAATGGGCCCCAGCATTTT. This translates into CASSSNNGPQHF.